The subject of this entry is one T cell receptor (beta chain). Its antigen remains unknown. These data are taken from a study of T-cell memory formation after mild COVID-19. Study outcomes and limitations: Of the contracting clones, CD4+ ones lay mainly in CM and EM, and CD8+ ones in EMRA.

MiXCR was run by TCRdb on the 5' RACE reads, yielding one entry per CDR3 protein. The sample lists approximately 560,000 distinct CDR3 sequences, around 15% occurring once. The receptor was derived from an adult woman who had mild COVID-19 (a few samples of this study predate the infection). Cell type and time point are not known. The source material was PBMCs or a T cell subset sorted from them (not recorded which).

The CDR3 nucleotides read TGTGCCAGCAGTGAATGGGTTATGGAGGGAGATACGCAGTATTTT. Protein sequence: CASSEWVMEGDTQYF. The chain uses TRBV2 and TRBJ2-3; the D gene is possibly TRBD2 (6 bases). Trimming shortened V by 2 bases and J by 5 bases, and 14 bases separated the two germline ends. The CDR3 is 15 amino acids. The germline V gene encodes CDR1 SNHLY and CDR2 FYNNEI.